This T cell receptor (beta chain) was sequenced in a study of CXCR3-negative and CXCR3-positive naive CD8 T cells. Study in general: About 140 million TRB reads were obtained overall (about 1.5 +/- 0.3 million per library).

The authors gated naive CD8+ T cells as CD45RO-CCR7+CD27+CD95-. Points from the study as a whole: Comparison of naive cells showed more hydrophobic TRB CDR3s in CXCR3-positive than in CXCR3-negative naive cells. Comparison of naive CXCR3-negative and CXCR3-positive cells revealed similar TRBV-TRBJ usage, while memory cells differed.

TRB cDNA libraries were made by UMI-labeled 5' RACE. TCRdb re-called the 5' RACE reads and gives one entry per CDR3 protein, without DNA. Its listing shows about 5,700 distinct CDR3 sequences. This clonotype shows up as medium-sized by frequency. Its cognate antigen is unknown. CDR1 SQVTM and CDR2 ANQGSEA come from the germline V gene. The CDR3 spans 12 residues. The TCR comes from a human donor in good health. Some clones in this sample may be carry-over from other donors' samples. Sample: naive CXCR3+ CD8+ T cells from blood. Regarding subset: CD45RO-CCR7+CD27+CD95- naive CD8+ T cells expressing CXCR3 (TNR3+). The chain combines TRBV29-1 with TRBJ2-7; no DNA is available, so the TRBD1 call from TCRdb remains unchecked. The CDR3 loop reads CSVATGGSEQYF.